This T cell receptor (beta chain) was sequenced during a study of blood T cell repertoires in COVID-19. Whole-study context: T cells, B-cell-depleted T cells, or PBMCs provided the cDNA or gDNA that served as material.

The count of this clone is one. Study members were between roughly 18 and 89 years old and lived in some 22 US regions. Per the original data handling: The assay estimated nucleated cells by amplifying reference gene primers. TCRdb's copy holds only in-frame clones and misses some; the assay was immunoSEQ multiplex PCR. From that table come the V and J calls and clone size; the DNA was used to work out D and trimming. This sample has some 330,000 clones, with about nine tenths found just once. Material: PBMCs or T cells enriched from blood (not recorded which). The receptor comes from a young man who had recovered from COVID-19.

CDR3 loop: CASKTGFSSYNEQFF. CDR3 bases: TGTGCCAGTAAGACAGGTTTTAGCTCCTACAATGAGCAGTTCTTC. V gene TRBV19 combines with J gene TRBJ2-1, with D tentatively TRBD1 (6 bases). V lost 7 bases and J lost 0, with 13 bases in between. The CDR3 runs to 15 residues. Germline V gene lookup returns CDR1 LNHDA and CDR2 SQIVND (reference sequence).